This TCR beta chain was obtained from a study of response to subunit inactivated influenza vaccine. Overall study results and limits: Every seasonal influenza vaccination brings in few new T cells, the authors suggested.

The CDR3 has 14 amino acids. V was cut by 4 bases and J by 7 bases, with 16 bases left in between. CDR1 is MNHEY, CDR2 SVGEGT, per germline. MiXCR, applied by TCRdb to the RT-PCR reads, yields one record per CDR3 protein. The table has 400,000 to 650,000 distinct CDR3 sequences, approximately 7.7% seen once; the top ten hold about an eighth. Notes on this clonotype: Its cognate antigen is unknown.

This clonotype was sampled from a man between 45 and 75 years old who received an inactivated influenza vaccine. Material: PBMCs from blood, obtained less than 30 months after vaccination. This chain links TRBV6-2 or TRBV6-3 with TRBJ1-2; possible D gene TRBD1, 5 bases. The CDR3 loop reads CASSLSRDSSGYTF. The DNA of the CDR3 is TGTGCCAGCAGTTTATCCAGGGATAGTAGTGGCTACACCTTC.